Below are 4 T cell receptor beta chains sequenced from a single sample in a study of blood T cell repertoires in COVID-19. Method: immunoSEQ multiplex PCR; TCRdb's copy keeps in-frame clones and lacks some. The sample consists of some 350,000 clones, around 83% of them appearing once. The sequencing sample was made of peripheral blood. These receptors were collected from a man younger than 40 with active or convalescent COVID-19.

The chain couples TRBV6-5 to TRBJ2-7; TRBD1 aligns across 7 bases. J gave up 3 bases and V 6 bases, and 8 bases lay outside the gene matches. Per germline, CDR1 MNHEY and CDR2 SVGAGI. The CDR3 consists of 14 residues. CDR3 sequence: CASRARDSGYEQYF. The CDR3 bases are TGTGCCAGCAGGGCAAGGGACAGCGGCTACGAGCAGTACTTC.

V gene TRBV27 combines with J gene TRBJ1-2, with D unresolved. V shed 0 bases and J shed 0 bases, with 8 bases lying between them. Per the germline V gene, CDR1 is MNHEY and CDR2 is SMNVEV (reference sequence). The CDR3 covers 15 residues. This CDR3 reads CASSLSPGANYGYTF. DNA of the CDR3: TGTGCCAGCAGTTTATCACCCGGAGCTAACTATGGCTACACCTTC.

CDR3 residues: CATSRGYTGEGELFF. The CDR3 nucleotides read TGTGCCACCAGCAGAGGATACACAGGGGAGGGGGAGCTGTTTTTT. The rearrangement links TRBV15 to TRBJ2-2, with 7 bases lining up with TRBD1. The junction had 7 bases not matched to a gene; V was cut back by 1 base and J by 8 bases. Germline V gene lookup returns CDR1 LNHNV and CDR2 YYDKDF (reference sequence). This CDR3 is built from 15 residues.

This clone was detected only a few times. The V and J genes are TRBV7-3 and TRBJ2-1; 8 nucleotides agree with TRBD2. The V gene's germline CDR1 is SGHTA and CDR2 FQGTGA. There are 15 residues in the CDR3. Trimming removed 4 bases from V and 3 bases from J; junction bases left unmatched: 5. CDR3 nucleotide sequence: TGTGCCAGCAGCTCTAACGGGAGGGACTACAATGAGCAGTTCTTC. Translated: CASSSNGRDYNEQFF. The variable domain in full, with the rest retrieved from reference TRBV7-3 and TRBJ2-1, is GAGVSQTPSNKVTEKGKYVELRCDPISGHTALYWYRQSLGQGPEFLIYFQGTGAADDSGLPNDRFFAVRPEGSVSTLKIQRTERGDSAVYLCASSSNGRDYNEQFFGPGTRLTVL.